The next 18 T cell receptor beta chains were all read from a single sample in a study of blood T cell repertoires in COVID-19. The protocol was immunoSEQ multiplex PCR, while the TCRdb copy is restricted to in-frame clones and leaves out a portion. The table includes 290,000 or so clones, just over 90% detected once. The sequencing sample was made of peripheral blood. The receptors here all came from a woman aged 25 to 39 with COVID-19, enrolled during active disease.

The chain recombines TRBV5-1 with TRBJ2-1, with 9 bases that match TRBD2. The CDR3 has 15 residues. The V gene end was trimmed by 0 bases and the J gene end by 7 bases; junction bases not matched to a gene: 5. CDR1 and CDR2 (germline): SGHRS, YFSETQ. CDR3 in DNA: TGCGCCAGCAGCTTGGCTAGAAGCGGGAGGAATGAGCAGTTCTTC. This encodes CASSLARSGRNEQFF.

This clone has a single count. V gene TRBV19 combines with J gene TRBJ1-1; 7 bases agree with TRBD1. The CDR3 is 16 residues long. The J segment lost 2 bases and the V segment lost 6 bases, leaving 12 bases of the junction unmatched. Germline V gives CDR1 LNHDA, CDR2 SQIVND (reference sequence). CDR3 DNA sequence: TGTGCCAGTAGCCGGCCCCGGGACAGAAAAAACACTGAAGCTTTCTTT. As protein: CASSRPRDRKNTEAFF.

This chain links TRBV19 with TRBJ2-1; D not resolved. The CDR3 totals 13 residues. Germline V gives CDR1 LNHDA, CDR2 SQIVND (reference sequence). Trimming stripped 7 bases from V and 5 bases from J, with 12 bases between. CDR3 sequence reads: CASNRVRNNEQFF. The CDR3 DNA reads TGTGCCAGTAATCGGGTTCGAAACAATGAGCAGTTCTTC.

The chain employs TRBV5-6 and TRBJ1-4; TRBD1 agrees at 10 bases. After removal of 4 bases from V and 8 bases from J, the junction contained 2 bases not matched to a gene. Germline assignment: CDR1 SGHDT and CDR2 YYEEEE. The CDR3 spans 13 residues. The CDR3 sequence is CASSVGQGEKLFF. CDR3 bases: TGTGCCAGCAGCGTGGGACAGGGGGAAAAACTGTTTTTT.

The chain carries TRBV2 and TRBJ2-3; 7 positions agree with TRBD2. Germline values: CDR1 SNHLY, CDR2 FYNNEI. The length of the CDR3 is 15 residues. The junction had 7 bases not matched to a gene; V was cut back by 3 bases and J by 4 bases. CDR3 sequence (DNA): TGTGCCAGCAGTGAGTTGGAGCGGGATTCAGATACGCAGTATTTT. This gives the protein CASSELERDSDTQYF.

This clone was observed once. CDR3 region: CATSRAGQLTDTQYF. The CDR3 DNA reads as TGTGCCACCAGCAGAGCGGGACAGCTCACAGATACGCAGTATTTT. The rearrangement uses TRBV15 and TRBJ2-3; 7 bases are shared with TRBD1. The J segment lost 2 bases and the V segment lost 1 base, leaving 3 bases of the junction unmatched. Germline-derived CDR1 and CDR2 are LNHNV and YYDKDF (reference sequence). The CDR3 runs to 15 residues.

CDR3: CASSFSSAYNEQFF. As DNA, the CDR3 is TGTGCCAGCAGTTTTTCTAGCGCATACAATGAGCAGTTCTTC. The chain carries TRBV27 and TRBJ2-1; tentative D call: TRBD2 (6 bases). The CDR3 runs to 14 residues. Trimming took off 3 bases at V and 4 bases at J, with 10 bases between the two ends. Germline CDR1 MNHEY, CDR2 SMNVEV (reference sequence).

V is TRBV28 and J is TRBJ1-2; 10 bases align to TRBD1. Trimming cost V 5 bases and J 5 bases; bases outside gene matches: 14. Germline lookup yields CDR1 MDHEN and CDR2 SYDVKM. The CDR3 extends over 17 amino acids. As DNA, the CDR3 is TGTGCCAGCAGTGCCGGGACAGGGGAGGGAGGTGTGTATGGCTACACCTTC. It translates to CASSAGTGEGGVYGYTF.

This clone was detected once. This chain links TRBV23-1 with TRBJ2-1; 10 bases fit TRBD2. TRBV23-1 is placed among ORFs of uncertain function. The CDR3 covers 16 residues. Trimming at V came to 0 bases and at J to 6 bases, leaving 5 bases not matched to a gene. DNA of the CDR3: TGCGCCAGCAGTCAATCTACTAGCGGGAATCCCAATGAGCAGTTCTTC. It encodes CASSQSTSGNPNEQFF.

CDR3 region: CASSPQGGTNEKLFF. CDR3 DNA sequence: TGTGCCAGCAGTCCCCAGGGTGGGACTAATGAAAAACTGTTTTTT. The rearrangement links TRBV28 to TRBJ1-4, with D maybe TRBD1 (5 bases). Trimming removed 5 bases at V and 2 bases at J, with 12 bases between. This CDR3 has 15 amino acids. Looked up from germline, CDR1 is MDHEN and CDR2 is SYDVKM.

The CDR3 reads CASTSHFAGGEGGNTIYF. DNA for the CDR3: TGTGCCAGCACTTCTCATTTTGCAGGGGGCGAAGGTGGAAACACCATATATTTT. V usage is TRBV28 and J usage is TRBJ1-3; TRBD1 aligns across 8 bases. Unmatched junction bases numbered 17, after V lost 7 bases and J lost 3 bases. CDR1 MDHEN and CDR2 SYDVKM come from the germline V gene. The CDR3 sequence is 18 residues long.

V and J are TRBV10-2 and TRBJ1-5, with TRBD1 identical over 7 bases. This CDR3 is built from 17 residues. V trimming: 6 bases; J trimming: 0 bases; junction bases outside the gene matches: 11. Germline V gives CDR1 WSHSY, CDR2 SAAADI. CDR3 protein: CASSAGTAQYSNQPQHF. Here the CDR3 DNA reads TGCGCCAGCAGCGCCGGGACAGCCCAATATAGCAATCAGCCCCAGCATTTT.

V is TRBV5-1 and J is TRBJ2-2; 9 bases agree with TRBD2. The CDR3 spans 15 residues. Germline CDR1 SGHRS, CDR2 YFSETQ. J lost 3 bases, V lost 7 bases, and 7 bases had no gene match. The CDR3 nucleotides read TGCGCCAGCGCTATAGCGGGAGAGGACACCGGGGAGCTGTTTTTT. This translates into CASAIAGEDTGELFF.

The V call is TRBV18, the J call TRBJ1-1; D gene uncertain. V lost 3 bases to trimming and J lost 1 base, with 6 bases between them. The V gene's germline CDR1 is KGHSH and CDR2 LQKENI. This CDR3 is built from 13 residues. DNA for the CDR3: TGTGCCAGCTCACCCGCGGGGAACACTGAAGCTTTCTTT. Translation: CASSPAGNTEAFF.

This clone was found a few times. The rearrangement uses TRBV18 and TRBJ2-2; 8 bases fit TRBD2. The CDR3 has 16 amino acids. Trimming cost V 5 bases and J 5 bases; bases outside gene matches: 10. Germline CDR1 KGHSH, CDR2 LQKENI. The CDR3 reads CASSITSGRGTGELFF. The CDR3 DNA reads TGTGCCAGCTCAATCACCAGCGGGAGAGGGACCGGGGAGCTGTTTTTT. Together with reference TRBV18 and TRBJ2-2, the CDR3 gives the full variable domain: NAGVMQNPRHLVRRRGQEARLRCSPMKGHSHVYWYRQLPEEGLKFMVYLQKENIIDESGMPKERFSAEFPKEGPSILRIQQVVRGDSAAYFCASSITSGRGTGELFFGEGSRLTVL.

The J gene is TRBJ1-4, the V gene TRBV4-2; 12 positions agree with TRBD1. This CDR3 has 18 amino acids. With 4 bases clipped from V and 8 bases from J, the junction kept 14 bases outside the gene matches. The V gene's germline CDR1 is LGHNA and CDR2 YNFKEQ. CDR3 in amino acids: CASSRNTGTGGSGEKLFF. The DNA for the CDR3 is TGTGCCAGCAGCCGGAACACCGGGACAGGGGGCTCGGGGGAAAAACTGTTTTTT.

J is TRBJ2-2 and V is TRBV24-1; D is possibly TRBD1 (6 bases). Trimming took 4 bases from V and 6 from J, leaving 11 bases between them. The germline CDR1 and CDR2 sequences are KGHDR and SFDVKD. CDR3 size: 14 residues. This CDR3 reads CATSEDGTPGELFF. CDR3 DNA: TGTGCCACCAGTGAAGATGGGACACCCGGGGAGCTGTTTTTT.

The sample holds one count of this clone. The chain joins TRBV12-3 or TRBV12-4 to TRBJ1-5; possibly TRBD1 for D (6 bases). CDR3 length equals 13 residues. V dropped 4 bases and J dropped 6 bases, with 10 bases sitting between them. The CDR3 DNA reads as TGTGCCAGCAGTTCGGGGGGCCGTCAGCCCCAGCATTTT. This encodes CASSSGGRQPQHF.